A selection of T cell receptor beta chains follows, all from one sample in a study of T-cell reconstitution after alpha-beta-depleted transplantation in children. MiXCR was run by TCRdb on the PCR reads, yielding one entry per CDR3 protein. Altogether 100,000 to 130,000 distinct CDR3 sequences are present, almost 6.5% being singletons, with the ten largest covering roughly 25%. The sequences come from PBMCs, mostly from graft donor cells, collected 360 days after TCRalphabeta/CD19-depleted stem cell transplant. The receptors shown here come from a male patient between 2 and 9 years old who had a stem cell transplant for acute lymphoblastic leukemia, so the T cells may come from the graft donor. Both conserved end residues are part of each CDR3. D genes are given only for firm matches. The listing skips clone size in some rows; elsewhere it reads once, few, many or a size class.

clone_size,v_call,d_call,j_call,cdr3_nt,cdr3_aa
NA,TRBV6-1,NA,TRBJ1-5,TGTGCCAGCAGTGAATTCCGACAGCGCAATCAGCCCCAGCATTTT,CASSEFRQRNQPQHF
NA,TRBV5-1,TRBD1,TRBJ2-7,TGCGCCAGCAGCTGGGACAGTGGGTACGAGCAGTACTTC,CASSWDSGYEQYF
NA,TRBV12-3/TRBV12-4,NA,TRBJ1-1,TGTGCCAGCAGTTCCCGTTTTTATCCTATGAACACTGAAGCTTTCTTT,CASSSRFYPMNTEAFF
NA,TRBV28,NA,TRBJ2-7,TGTGCCAGCAGTTTTCGGGGACATTGGGCCTACGAGCAGTACTTC,CASSFRGHWAYEQYF
few,TRBV11-3,TRBD2,TRBJ2-1,TGTGCCAGCAGCCCACCGGGACTAGGGCATGAGCAGTTCTTC,CASSPPGLGHEQFF
few,TRBV20-1,NA,TRBJ2-1,TGCAGTGAGGGGCCGGGCAGGGTCCCTTTCAATGAGCAGTTCTTC,CSEGPGRVPFNEQFF
many,TRBV7-8,TRBD2,TRBJ2-3,TGTGCCAGCAGCTTGGGAGGGGTTGCCCGACCGTATTTT,CASSLGGVARPYF
many,TRBV7-9,TRBD1,TRBJ2-7,TGTGCCAGCAGCCCCGACAGGGTGAGCGACGAGCAGTACTTC,CASSPDRVSDEQYF
many,TRBV25-1,TRBD1,TRBJ1-2,TGTGCCAGCAGTGACATTGGACAGGGGGACTATGGCTACACCTTC,CASSDIGQGDYGYTF
many,TRBV6-2/TRBV6-3,NA,TRBJ2-7,TGTGCCAGCAGGTCAGGGGGGACCTACGAGCAGTACTTC,CASRSGGTYEQYF
few,TRBV6-2/TRBV6-3,NA,TRBJ2-1,TGTGCCAGCAGTTACTCAGGGGGGTTGGGAGAGCAGTTCTTC,CASSYSGGLGEQFF
few,TRBV5-6,NA,TRBJ2-5,TGTGCCCGCCTCAGTCTCCAGGACAGACAAGAGACCCAGTACTTC,CARLSLQDRQETQYF
many,TRBV7-9,NA,TRBJ1-2,TGTGCCAGCAGCGCGAGGATCGGTGACTATGGCTACACCTTC,CASSARIGDYGYTF
NA,TRBV5-1,TRBD1,TRBJ1-2,TGCGCCAGCAGCTTGACCGGGACAGCTCTCTATGGCTACACCTTC,CASSLTGTALYGYTF
many,TRBV2,NA,TRBJ1-6,TGTGCCAGCAGTGCAGGGATCGGATCACCCCTCCACTTT,CASSAGIGSPLHF
few,TRBV18,NA,TRBJ1-1,TGTGCCAGCTCTTCAACAGGGCCGAACACTGAAGCTTTCTTT,CASSSTGPNTEAFF
few,TRBV15,TRBD2,TRBJ2-4,TGTGCCACCAGCAGAGGAGGACTAGCGGGAGAGAAAAACATTCAGTACTTC,CATSRGGLAGEKNIQYF
many,TRBV4-3,NA,TRBJ2-2,TGCGCCAGCAGCCAAGAATGGAGCGGGACCGGGGAGCTGTTTTTT,CASSQEWSGTGELFF
many,TRBV9,TRBD1,TRBJ2-4,TGTGCCAGCAGCCCCAGCGGGACAGGGGGAAACATTCAGTACTTC,CASSPSGTGGNIQYF
many,TRBV20-1,NA,TRBJ2-2,TGCAGTGCTGTAGAGGGCAGCACCGGGGAGCTGTTTTTT,CSAVEGSTGELFF
NA,TRBV9,NA,TRBJ1-5,TGTGCCAGCAGCCCCGGGGGCCGGGGCAATCAGCCCCAGCATTTT,CASSPGGRGNQPQHF
many,TRBV7-9,TRBD2,TRBJ2-2,TGTGCCAGCAGCCCATCTAGCGGCCTCAACACCGGGGAGCTGTTTTTT,CASSPSSGLNTGELFF
many,TRBV5-1,NA,TRBJ2-7,TGCGCCAGCAGCTTGTTGGAAGGGAACTACGAGCAGTACTTC,CASSLLEGNYEQYF
few,TRBV7-8,NA,TRBJ2-5,TGTGCCAGCAGCCCGGGCCCCTGGGTGGAGACCCAGTACTTC,CASSPGPWVETQYF
many,TRBV7-8,NA,TRBJ1-1,TGTGCCAGCAGCTCCTTGACCATGAACACTGAAGCTTTCTTT,CASSSLTMNTEAFF
NA,TRBV28,NA,TRBJ2-5,TGTGCCAGCAGTGGGTGGGAACAAGAGACCCAGTACTTC,CASSGWEQETQYF
NA,TRBV7-9,TRBD2,TRBJ2-5,TGTGCCAGCAGCTCCGGGACTAGCGGGAGGAGGCAAGAGACCCAGTACTTC,CASSSGTSGRRQETQYF
many,TRBV6-2/TRBV6-3,NA,TRBJ2-7,TGTGCCAGCAGCTACGGGGGAAGCGAGCAGTACTTC,CASSYGGSEQYF
NA,TRBV6-2/TRBV6-3,NA,TRBJ1-1,TGTGCCAGCAGTTTCAGAAGGGGGAACACTGAAGCTTTCTTT,CASSFRRGNTEAFF
few,TRBV9,NA,TRBJ2-3,TGTGCCAGCAGCGTAGCATCGGGATTAGATACGCAGTATTTT,CASSVASGLDTQYF
NA,TRBV9,NA,TRBJ1-5,TGTGCCAGCGGGGGGGGTACAAATCAGCCCCAGCATTTT,CASGGGTNQPQHF
many,TRBV7-2,TRBD2,TRBJ2-3,TGTGCCAGCAGCTTGGTAGCGGGCGCGGGGTATTTT,CASSLVAGAGYF
many,TRBV11-2,NA,TRBJ2-7,NA,CASSLAEEFFWQYF
few,TRBV9,TRBD1,TRBJ2-3,TGTGCCAGCAGCGTAGACGACAGGGGCACAGATACGCAGTATTTT,CASSVDDRGTDTQYF
many,TRBV4-3,TRBD2,TRBJ2-5,TGCGCCAGCAGCCTACTAGCGGGGGTGGAGACCCAGTACTTC,CASSLLAGVETQYF
many,TRBV20-1,NA,TRBJ2-1,TGCAGTGCTAGAGATCTGGGGCGACCGGTTGACAATGAGCAGTTCTTC,CSARDLGRPVDNEQFF
NA,TRBV27,TRBD1,TRBJ2-7,TGTGCCAGCAGTCTCCGGGACAGGGGCTACGAGCAGTACTTC,CASSLRDRGYEQYF
many,TRBV12-3/TRBV12-4,TRBD1,TRBJ2-7,TGTGCCAGCAGTACTAACCGGGACAGGGTCAACGAGCAGTACTTC,CASSTNRDRVNEQYF
many,TRBV13,NA,TRBJ2-3,TGTGCCAGCAGCTCCGACCCTGCTTCGGATACGCAGTATTTT,CASSSDPASDTQYF
few,TRBV6-1,TRBD1,TRBJ1-2,TGTGCCAGCAGTGGGCCGGGACAGGGAGTATATGGCTACACCTTC,CASSGPGQGVYGYTF
few,TRBV11-2,NA,TRBJ1-5,TGTGCCAGCAGCTTAGATCTAGGGCATTTT,CASSLDLGHF
NA,TRBV9,NA,TRBJ2-3,TGTGCCAGCAGCGTAGAAAGCGGGAGCACAGATACGCAGTATTTT,CASSVESGSTDTQYF
many,TRBV5-1,NA,TRBJ2-7,TGCGCCAGCAGCTTCAGCAGGTTCGACGAGCAGTACTTC,CASSFSRFDEQYF
many,TRBV29-1,NA,TRBJ2-6,TGCAGCGTGGTGACCGAGGACCTGTCTGGGGCCAACGTCCTGACTTTC,CSVVTEDLSGANVLTF
many,TRBV28,NA,TRBJ2-7,TGTGCCAGCAGTTTAGGAGACTGGCAGTACTTC,CASSLGDWQYF
NA,TRBV7-9,NA,TRBJ2-1,TGTGCCAGCATTACGCTCCCGAGCTCCTACAATGAGCAGTTCTTC,CASITLPSSYNEQFF
few,TRBV5-6,TRBD1,TRBJ2-7,TGTGCCAGCAGCTTGGAGGACAGGGGTTCCTACGAGCAGTACTTC,CASSLEDRGSYEQYF
many,TRBV11-2,NA,TRBJ2-5,TGTGCCAGCAGGGCGGGCCATCCCAGTGAGACCCAGTACTTC,CASRAGHPSETQYF
many,TRBV12-3/TRBV12-4,NA,TRBJ2-5,TGTGCCAGCAACAGGCCGTACCAAGAGACCCAGTACTTC,CASNRPYQETQYF
many,TRBV24-1,TRBD1,TRBJ2-5,TGTGCCACCAGTGAACCGGACAGGACGGCGACCCAGTACTTC,CATSEPDRTATQYF
few,TRBV27,NA,TRBJ1-4,TGTGCCAGCAGCCGCCCGGGGGAAAAACTGTTTTTT,CASSRPGEKLFF
NA,TRBV4-3,TRBD2,TRBJ2-5,TGCGCCAGCAGCCAAGATCGGACTAGCGGGGGGGGTTACCAAGAGACCCAGTACTTC,CASSQDRTSGGGYQETQYF
many,TRBV29-1,NA,TRBJ2-2,TGCAGCGTTGGTGTCAGGTCGAACACCGGGGAGCTGTTTTTT,CSVGVRSNTGELFF
many,TRBV4-2,TRBD2,TRBJ2-1,TGTGCCAGCAGCCAAGATAGACTAGCGGGAGTATTGGAGCAGTTCTTC,CASSQDRLAGVLEQFF
few,TRBV4-1,NA,TRBJ2-5,TGCGCCAGCAGCCAAGAGGATACAGCCCAAGAGACCCAGTACTTC,CASSQEDTAQETQYF